The 13 T cell receptor beta chains given below trace back to one sample, sequenced in a study of metastatic and nonmetastatic thyroid tumors. Using MiXCR, TCRdb re-called clones from the PCR reads. The table has over 10,000 clones, roughly a quarter seen once. Nobody among the patients had been given any treatment before thyroid surgery. The sequencing input was tumor tissue. All receptors derive from a female donor with papillary thyroid cancer or a benign thyroid nodule (not recorded which). Some clones in this sample may be carry-over from other donors' samples.

This clone was detected ten times or more. J is TRBJ2-4 and V is TRBV5-6, with a possible D match to TRBD1 (6 bases). CDR1 SGHDT and CDR2 YYEEEE come from the germline V gene. The CDR3 spans 13 residues. Trimming took 1 base from V and 16 from J, leaving 18 bases between them. This CDR3 is CASSLLGLRGIYF. The CDR3 coding sequence is TGTGCCAGCAGCTTGTTGGGTCTAAGGGGGATATACTTC. Full variable domain (remainder filled in from reference TRBV5-6 and TRBJ2-4): DAGVTQSPTHLIKTRGQQVTLRCSPKSGHDTVSWYQQALGQGPQFIFQYYEEEERQRGNFPDRFSGHQFPNYSSELNVNALLLGDSALYLCASSLLGLRGIYFGAGTRLSVL.

In its sample, this clone ranks as medium-sized (0.01 to 0.1%). Additional DNA sequences in this sample encode the identical CDR3. This sequence joins TRBV11-1 and TRBJ2-7, with D possibly matching TRBD2 (6 bases). The CDR3 sequence is 16 residues long. Germline V CDR1 and CDR2: SGHAT, FQDESV (reference sequence). Trimming removed 4 bases from V and 0 bases from J, with 16 bases in between. CDR3 in amino acids: CASSSPGAGNSYEQYF. DNA for the CDR3: TGTGCCAGCAGCTCCCCGGGAGCGGGTAACTCCTACGAGCAGTACTTC.

The chain couples TRBV7-3 to TRBJ2-7, with 8 nucleotides matching TRBD1. Germline CDR1 is SGHTA and CDR2 is FQGTGA. Unmatched junction bases numbered 3, after V lost 4 bases and J lost 1 base. This CDR3 is built from 14 residues. CDR3 in amino acids: CASSSQGGSYEQYF. The CDR3, as DNA: TGTGCCAGCAGCTCACAGGGGGGTTCCTACGAGCAGTACTTC.

This clone was seen many times. This sequence joins TRBV7-2 and TRBJ2-1; TRBD1 is a possible D gene (6 bases). This CDR3 spans 11 amino acids. V shed 6 bases and J shed 10 bases, with 10 bases lying between them. In germline, CDR1 is SGHTA, CDR2 FQGNSA. The CDR3 loop reads CASRGTLEQFF. The CDR3 coding sequence is TGTGCCAGCAGGGGGACATTGGAGCAGTTCTTC.

By share of the sample, this clone is medium-sized (0.01 to 0.1%). The chain carries TRBV2 and TRBJ1-2; no reliable D call. CDR1 SNHLY and CDR2 FYNNEI come from the germline V gene. Trimming removed 2 bases from V and 5 bases from J, with 12 bases in between. This CDR3 has 14 amino acids. DNA for the CDR3: TGTGCCAGCAGTGAAACCCGCCGTCCTTATGGCTACACCTTC. Residues: CASSETRRPYGYTF.

The V and J genes are TRBV7-9 and TRBJ1-2, with unresolved D. The CDR3 length is 12 residues. CDR1 and CDR2 (germline): SEHNR, FQNEAQ (reference sequence). Trimming pared 5 bases from V and 8 bases from J, leaving 12 bases between. In DNA, the CDR3 is TGTGCCAGCAGCGCCACACCGTTGGGCTACACCTTC. Amino acid sequence: CASSATPLGYTF.

V usage is TRBV27 and J usage is TRBJ1-2; TRBD1 is a possible D gene (6 bases). V was pared by 5 bases and J by 4 bases, with 17 bases between. The CDR3 is 15 residues long. Germline V gene sequence: CDR1 MNHEY, CDR2 SMNVEV (reference sequence). The CDR3 sequence: CASSRGGGGTYGYTF. CDR3 DNA sequence: TGTGCCAGCAGTAGGGGGGGCGGGGGCACCTATGGCTACACCTTC.

At least ten counts were recorded for this clone. This chain joins TRBV18 and TRBJ1-1; D not resolved. The CDR3 is 15 amino acids. Trimming left V 1 base short and J 1 base short, with 10 bases between. CDR1 is KGHSH, CDR2 LQKENI, per germline. Here the CDR3 reads CASSPQVRQNTEAFF. The CDR3 region has the DNA TGTGCCAGCTCACCACAAGTTCGACAGAACACTGAAGCTTTCTTT.

The chain joins TRBV6-1 to TRBJ1-1; D ambiguous. This CDR3 has 11 residues. The ends were cut back, 7 bases at V and 8 bases at J, with 11 bases in the middle. Germline CDR1 and CDR2: MNHNS and SASEGT. The CDR3 here is CASTAFGEAFF. The CDR3 coding sequence is TGTGCCAGCACGGCTTTCGGAGAAGCTTTCTTT.

This clone occurred a few times. The chain couples TRBV6-2 or TRBV6-3 to TRBJ1-5, with 7 bases matching TRBD1. Trimming removed 6 bases from V and 6 bases from J; junction bases left unmatched: 11. Germline lookup yields CDR1 MNHEY and CDR2 SVGEGT. The CDR3 is 15 residues long. This CDR3 reads CASSQGGTELQPQHF. Here the CDR3 DNA reads TGTGCCAGCAGCCAAGGGGGGACAGAGCTTCAGCCCCAGCATTTT.

The chain employs TRBV6-1 and TRBJ2-6, with a weak D call TRBD1 (5 bases). In germline, CDR1 is MNHNS, CDR2 SASEGT. V was cut by 6 bases and J by 6 bases, with 12 bases left in between. There are 14 residues in the CDR3. The CDR3 coding sequence is TGTGCCAGCAGCGCAGGGTTCGCGGCCAACGTCCTGACTTTC. It is translated as CASSAGFAANVLTF.

This clone was counted ten times or more. The rearrangement uses TRBV9 and TRBJ1-3; D is ambiguous. V was shortened by 5 bases and J by 6 bases, with 6 bases between the two germline ends. The CDR3 contains 11 residues. CDR1 and CDR2 (germline): SGDLS, YYNGEE. The CDR3 nucleotides read TGTGCCAGCAGGGGTGCAAACACCATATATTTT. It translates to CASRGANTIYF. The full variable domain, in which reference TRBV9 and TRBJ1-3 provide the parts outside the CDR3, is DSGVTQTPKHLITATGQRVTLRCSPRSGDLSVYWYQQSLDQGLQFLIQYYNGEERAKGNILERFSAQQFPDLHSELNLSSLELGDSALYFCASRGANTIYFGEGSWLTVV.

This chain joins TRBV6-4 and TRBJ2-1, with D perhaps matching TRBD1 (6 bases). The CDR3 length is 16 residues. The germline CDR1 and CDR2 sequences are MRHNA and SNTAGT. Trimming shortened V by 5 bases and J by 2 bases, and 16 bases separated the two germline ends. The CDR3 region has the DNA TGTGCCAGCAGTCCCTCAGGGGTTCTCCCCTACAATGAGCAGTTCTTC. Translating gives CASSPSGVLPYNEQFF.